This is a list of T cell receptor beta chains from one sample in a study of tumor and adjacent non-tumor tissue in lung cancer. Via MiXCR, TCRdb re-called the multiplex PCR reads, giving one row per CDR3 protein. The sample consists of about 120,000 distinct CDR3 sequences, 66% of them appearing once. Source material: lung tumor tissue. The receptors were sampled from a man aged 25-45 years with non-small cell lung cancer. Each CDR3 is given with its conserved first and last residue. Fields, in order: J gene, V gene, clone size, D gene, CDR3 DNA, CDR3 protein. The D gene is left open where the match is weak. Part of the rows lack a size; the others show once, few, many or a class for expanded clones.

TRBJ2-1,TRBV4-1,.,.,TGTGCCAGCAGCCAAAATAGCTTCGAGAGCTCCTACAATGTGCAGTTCTTC,CASSQNSFESSYNVQFF
TRBJ1-6,TRBV12-3/TRBV12-4,.,.,TGTGCCAGCAGTTCCCCTCCCCTCTCTCCACCCCTCCACTTT,CASSSPPLSPPLHF
TRBJ2-3,TRBV20-1,.,TRBD1,TGCAGTGCCCCCAGGGGGTTGACCACAGATACGCAGTATTTT,CSAPRGLTTDTQYF
TRBJ1-5,TRBV6-6,.,.,TGTGCCAGCAGAGAGGGTGGGGACCGGGGGCAGCCCCAGCTTTTT,CASREGGDRGQPQLF
TRBJ1-4,TRBV11-2,.,.,TGTGCCAGTGCGTCCCAGTTCGGGGATGAAAAACTCTTTTTT,CASASQFGDEKLFF
TRBJ2-7,TRBV5-5,many,TRBD2,TGTGCCAGCAGCGGACTAGCGGGAAACGAGCAGTACTTC,CASSGLAGNEQYF
TRBJ1-6,TRBV11-1,.,.,TGTGCCAACAGCGCCAACACTTATAATCCACCCCTCCACTTT,CANSANTYNPPLHF
TRBJ2-7,TRBV12-3/TRBV12-4,.,.,TGTGCCAGCAGTTTCATTGAACTTGGTGGTGAGCAGTACTTC,CASSFIELGGEQYF
TRBJ2-3,TRBV7-3,.,TRBD1,TGTGCCAGCAGCCCCGGACAGGGGAGCACAGATACGCAGTATTTT,CASSPGQGSTDTQYF
TRBJ2-3,TRBV6-5,many,TRBD2,TGTGCCAGCAAGGGGAGGGCCGCCACAGATACGCAGTATTTT,CASKGRAATDTQYF
TRBJ1-5,TRBV4-2,many,.,TGTGCCAGCAGCCAAGAAGGAGGCAGGGCTGGGCAGCCCCAGCATTTT,CASSQEGGRAGQPQHF
TRBJ2-1,TRBV6-2/TRBV6-3,.,.,TGTGCCAGCAGTTACTTGATCTCGGACTCCAACAATGAGCAGTTCTTC,CASSYLISDSNNEQFF
TRBJ2-2,TRBV7-9,.,.,TGTGCCAGCAGCTTAGACTTTAACAGGGCCGGGGAGCTGTTTTTT,CASSLDFNRAGELFF
TRBJ1-1,TRBV24-1,many,.,TGTGCCACCAGCGCGGGGACGGAGAAAGCTTTCTTT,CATSAGTEKAFF
TRBJ2-1,TRBV6-5,.,.,TGTGCCAGCATGTTCCTAGCGAGGTACAATGAGCAGTTCTTC,CASMFLARYNEQFF
TRBJ2-1,TRBV20-1,many,.,TGCAGTGCCGACGGGGGAGCGAGGGACAATGAGCAGTTCTTC,CSADGGARDNEQFF
TRBJ2-7,TRBV29-1,many,TRBD1,TGCAGCGTTGAAGCCCCGGGACAGGGGGCCGAAGAGCAGTACTTC,CSVEAPGQGAEEQYF
TRBJ2-2,TRBV12-3/TRBV12-4,.,.,TGTGCTAGCAGCCTGGACTATAGGAAGACCGGGGAGCTGTTTTTT,CASSLDYRKTGELFF
TRBJ2-2,TRBV20-1,many,.,TGCAGTGCTAGGGGACTCCACCCCGGGGAGCTGTTTTTT,CSARGLHPGELFF
TRBJ1-5,TRBV6-5,.,TRBD1,TGTGCCAGCCCAAAGTCCGGGACAGGGCATCGGGATCAGACCCAGCATTTT,CASPKSGTGHRDQTQHF
TRBJ2-1,TRBV4-3,many,TRBD2,TGCGCCAGCAGCCAACTAGCGGGGGGGTACAATGAGCAGTTCTTC,CASSQLAGGYNEQFF
TRBJ2-7,TRBV6-1,.,.,TGTGCCAACAGTGGTTTGATTGGCGGAGGCACGGGGACCTCCTACGAACAGTACTTC,CANSGLIGGGTGTSYEQYF
TRBJ2-2,TRBV4-2,.,.,TGTGCTAGCAGCCTCCCGAGAACTAGTGCCGGGGAGCTGTTTTTT,CASSLPRTSAGELFF
TRBJ2-7,TRBV6-5,once,.,TGTGGCAGCACCATTGTTGGGGGCTACGAGCAGTACTTC,CGSTIVGGYEQYF
TRBJ2-1,TRBV15,many,.,TGTGCCACCAGCAGAGATCAGGACTTCGACAATGAGCAGTTCTTC,CATSRDQDFDNEQFF
TRBJ2-7,TRBV20-1,.,.,TGCAGTGCTTCTGTTATGTCTAACAACGAGCAGTACTTC,CSASVMSNNEQYF
TRBJ2-7,TRBV20-1,.,TRBD2,TGCAGTGTTAGATCCAGCGGGGGTTACGAGCAGTACTTT,CSVRSSGGYEQYF
TRBJ2-7,TRBV29-1,.,.,TGTAGCGTTGGAGTGTCCTCTTACGAGCAGTACTTC,CSVGVSSYEQYF
TRBJ1-2,TRBV6-5,many,.,TGTGCCAGCAGTTACTCAGGGGATTTCCGAGGCTACACCTTC,CASSYSGDFRGYTF
TRBJ1-6,TRBV11-1,.,.,TGTGCCAGCAACACCCACACTTATAATTCACCCCTACACTTT,CASNTHTYNSPLHF
TRBJ2-7,TRBV11-2,.,.,TGTGCCAGCAGGTTATCGGGGCAAACCTACGAGCAGTACTTC,CASRLSGQTYEQYF
TRBJ1-1,TRBV5-1,many,.,TGCGCCAGCAGCTTGGATGGTGGCACTGAAGCTTTCTTT,CASSLDGGTEAFF
TRBJ1-5,TRBV6-5,few,.,TGTGCCAGCAGTTACTCAGGGACTGGCAATCAGCCCCAGCATTTT,CASSYSGTGNQPQHF
TRBJ2-7,TRBV4-1,many,TRBD1,TGCGCCAGCAGCGCTCGACCCCCGGACAGGAGAGCCTACGAGCAGTACTTC,CASSARPPDRRAYEQYF
TRBJ2-1,TRBV6-1,.,.,TGTGCCAGCAGTGAGAGGGGCAGCCGATTAGTGGAGCAGTTCTTC,CASSERGSRLVEQFF
TRBJ2-2,TRBV11-2,once,TRBD1,TGTGCCAGTCGACAGGGGAACACCTGGGAGCTGTTTTTT,CASRQGNTWELFF
TRBJ2-5,TRBV11-3,.,.,TGTACCAGCAGGCCGACAGGTCCGGAGACCCAGTACTTC,CTSRPTGPETQYF
TRBJ1-5,TRBV11-2,.,TRBD1,TGTGCCAGCAGCATACAGGGGGGTTATAACAATCAGCCCCAGCATTTT,CASSIQGGYNNQPQHF
TRBJ2-3,TRBV20-1,many,.,TGCAGTGCCAGACCAGATACGCAGTATTTT,CSARPDTQYF
TRBJ1-5,TRBV30,.,.,TGTGCCTGGAGCGATGGGGCTTCTAGCAATCAGCCCCAGCATTTT,CAWSDGASSNQPQHF
TRBJ2-3,TRBV12-3/TRBV12-4,.,.,TGTGCCAGAGGAGATACGCAGTATTTT,CARGDTQYF
TRBJ2-7,TRBV7-8,.,.,TGTGCCAGCAGCTTAAGTTGGACAGCCCAACCCTACGAGCAGTACTTC,CASSLSWTAQPYEQYF
TRBJ1-1,TRBV29-1,.,.,TGCAGCGTGTCGGACCTACTCGGTCACTACAATGAAGCTTTCTTT,CSVSDLLGHYNEAFF
TRBJ2-3,TRBV11-3,.,.,TGTGCCAGCAGCTCCGGGACATGGGGCGACTATAGGCAGTATTTT,CASSSGTWGDYRQYF
TRBJ2-1,TRBV20-1,.,TRBD1,TGTAGTGCTAGAGCGGCAGGGGGTTTCAATGAGCAGTTCTTC,CSARAAGGFNEQFF
TRBJ1-1,TRBV4-1,few,.,TGCGCCAGCAGCTTTGACACTCGGCCTACTGAAGCTTTCTTT,CASSFDTRPTEAFF
TRBJ1-1,TRBV6-5,.,.,TGTGCCAGTAGACTCCCTGGAGGAGACACTGAAGCTTTCTTT,CASRLPGGDTEAFF
TRBJ1-5,TRBV5-1,many,.,TGCGCCAGCAGCTTGGGAGGATATAGCAATCAGCCCCAGCATTTT,CASSLGGYSNQPQHF
TRBJ1-2,TRBV6-1,few,.,TGTGCCGGGAAAGGGGAGGGCCATGACTACACCTTC,CAGKGEGHDYTF